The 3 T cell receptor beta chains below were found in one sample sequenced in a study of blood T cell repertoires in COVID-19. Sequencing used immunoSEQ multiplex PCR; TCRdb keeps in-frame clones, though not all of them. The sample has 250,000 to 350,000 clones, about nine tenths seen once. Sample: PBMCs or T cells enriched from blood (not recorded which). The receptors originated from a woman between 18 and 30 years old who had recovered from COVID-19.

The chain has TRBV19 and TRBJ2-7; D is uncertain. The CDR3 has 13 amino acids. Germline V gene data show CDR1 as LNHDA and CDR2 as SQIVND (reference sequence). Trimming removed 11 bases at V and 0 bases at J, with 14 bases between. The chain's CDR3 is CASAPRSSYEQYF. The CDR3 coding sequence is TGTGCCTCCGCCCCGAGGAGCTCCTACGAGCAGTACTTC. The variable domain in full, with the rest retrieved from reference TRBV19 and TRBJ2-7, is DGGITQSPKYLFRKEGQNVTLSCEQNLNHDAMYWYRQDPGQGLRLIYYSQIVNDFQKGDIAEGYSVSREKKESFPLTVTSAQKNPTAFYLCASAPRSSYEQYFGPGTRLTVT.

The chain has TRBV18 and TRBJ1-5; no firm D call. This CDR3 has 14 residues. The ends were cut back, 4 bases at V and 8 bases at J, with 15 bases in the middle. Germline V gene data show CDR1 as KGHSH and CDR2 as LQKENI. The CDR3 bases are TGTGCCAGCTCACTTGGAGAGGGAGGAAAGCCCCAGCATTTT. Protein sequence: CASSLGEGGKPQHF.

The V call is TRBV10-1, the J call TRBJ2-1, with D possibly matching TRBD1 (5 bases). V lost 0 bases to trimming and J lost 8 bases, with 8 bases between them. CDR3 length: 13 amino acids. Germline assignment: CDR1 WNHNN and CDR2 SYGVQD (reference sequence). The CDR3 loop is CASSESGRDEQFF. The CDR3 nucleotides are TGCGCCAGCAGTGAGTCGGGGCGCGATGAGCAGTTCTTC.